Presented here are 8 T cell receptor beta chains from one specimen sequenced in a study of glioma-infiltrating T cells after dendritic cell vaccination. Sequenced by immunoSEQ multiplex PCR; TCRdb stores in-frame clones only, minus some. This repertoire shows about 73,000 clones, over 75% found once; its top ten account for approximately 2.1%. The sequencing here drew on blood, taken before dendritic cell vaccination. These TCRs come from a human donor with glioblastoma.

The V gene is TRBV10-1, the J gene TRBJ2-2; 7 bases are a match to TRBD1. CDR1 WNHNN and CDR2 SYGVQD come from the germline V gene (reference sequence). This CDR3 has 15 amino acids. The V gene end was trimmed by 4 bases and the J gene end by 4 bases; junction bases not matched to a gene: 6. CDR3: CASSVGTAVTGELFF. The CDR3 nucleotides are TGCGCCAGCAGTGTGGGGACAGCGGTCACCGGGGAGCTGTTTTTT.

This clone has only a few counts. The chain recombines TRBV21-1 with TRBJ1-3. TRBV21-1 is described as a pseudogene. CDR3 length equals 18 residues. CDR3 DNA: TGTGCCAGCAGCTCTACTAACGCGGAGGGGATCTCTGGAAACACCATATATTTT. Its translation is CASSSTNAEGISGNTIYF.

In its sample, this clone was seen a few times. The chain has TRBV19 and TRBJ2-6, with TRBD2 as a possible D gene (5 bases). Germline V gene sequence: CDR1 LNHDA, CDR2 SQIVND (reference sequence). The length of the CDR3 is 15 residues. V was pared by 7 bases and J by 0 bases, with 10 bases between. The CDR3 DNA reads TGTGCCAGTACCCCGGGGAGCTCTGGGGCCAACGTCCTGACTTTC. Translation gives CASTPGSSGANVLTF. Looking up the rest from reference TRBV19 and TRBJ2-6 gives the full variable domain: DGGITQSPKYLFRKEGQNVTLSCEQNLNHDAMYWYRQDPGQGLRLIYYSQIVNDFQKGDIAEGYSVSREKKESFPLTVTSAQKNPTAFYLCASTPGSSGANVLTFGAGSRLTVL.

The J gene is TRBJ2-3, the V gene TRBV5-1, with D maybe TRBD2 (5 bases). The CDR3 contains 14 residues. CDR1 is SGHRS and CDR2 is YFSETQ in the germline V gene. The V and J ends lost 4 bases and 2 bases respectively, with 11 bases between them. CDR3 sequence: CASSPGIFTDTQYF. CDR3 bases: TGCGCCAGCAGCCCCGGGATCTTCACAGATACGCAGTATTTT.

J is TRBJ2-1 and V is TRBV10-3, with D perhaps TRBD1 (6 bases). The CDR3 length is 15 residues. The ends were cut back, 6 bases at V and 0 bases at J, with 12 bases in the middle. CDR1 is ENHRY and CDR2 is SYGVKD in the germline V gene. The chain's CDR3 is CAISPGQSSYNEQFF. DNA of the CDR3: TGTGCCATCAGCCCGGGACAAAGCTCCTACAATGAGCAGTTCTTC.

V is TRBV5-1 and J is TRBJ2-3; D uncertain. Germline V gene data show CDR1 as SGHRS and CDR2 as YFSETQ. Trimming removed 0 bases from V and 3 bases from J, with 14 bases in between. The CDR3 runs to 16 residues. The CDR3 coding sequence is TGCGCCAGCAGCTTGGCCCTAGATCTACTTACAGATACGCAGTATTTT. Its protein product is CASSLALDLLTDTQYF.

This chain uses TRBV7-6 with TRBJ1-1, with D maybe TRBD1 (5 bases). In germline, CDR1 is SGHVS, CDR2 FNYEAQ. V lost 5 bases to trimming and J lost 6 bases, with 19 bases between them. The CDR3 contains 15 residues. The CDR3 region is CASSRGWGDVSEAFF. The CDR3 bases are TGTGCCAGCAGCCGAGGTTGGGGGGATGTCTCTGAAGCTTTCTTT.

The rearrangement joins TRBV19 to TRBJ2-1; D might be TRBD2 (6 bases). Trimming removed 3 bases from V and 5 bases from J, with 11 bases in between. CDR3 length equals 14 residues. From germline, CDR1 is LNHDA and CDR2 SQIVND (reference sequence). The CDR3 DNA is TGTGCCAGTAGTATGCGGACTAAACACAATGAGCAGTTCTTC. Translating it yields CASSMRTKHNEQFF.